Listed below are T cell receptor beta chains from one sample, sequenced in a study of PD-L1 blockade in urothelial cancer. Clones were sequenced by immunoSEQ multiplex PCR, and TCRdb holds only the in-frame ones, with some missing. Of 90,000 or so clones listed, nearly 90% are singletons. The sample here was PBMCs, taken around atezolizumab (anti-PD-L1) treatment. Receptor source: a man aged 60 to 75 with urothelial cancer. CDR3s include the opening cysteine and the closing phenylalanine or tryptophan. Each record gives: D gene, V gene, J gene, clone size, CDR3 protein, CDR3 DNA. D genes are given only for firm matches. Some rows have no size entry. The others give once, few or many, or a class for an expanded clone.

d_call: .
v_call: TRBV19
j_call: TRBJ1-5
clone_size: .
cdr3_aa: CASSLMNQPQHF
cdr3_nt: TGTGCCAGTAGCTTAATGAATCAGCCCCAGCATTTT

d_call: .
v_call: TRBV5-4
j_call: TRBJ1-1
clone_size: .
cdr3_aa: CASSLNGGTEAFF
cdr3_nt: TGTGCCAGCAGCTTGAATGGGGGGACTGAAGCTTTCTTT

d_call: .
v_call: TRBV15
j_call: TRBJ1-1
clone_size: .
cdr3_aa: CATREQGRTEAFF
cdr3_nt: TGTGCCACCCGGGAACAGGGTAGGACTGAAGCTTTCTTT

d_call: .
v_call: TRBV7-3
j_call: TRBJ2-2
clone_size: .
cdr3_aa: CASSLTSGVTGELFF
cdr3_nt: TGTGCCAGCAGCTTAACTTCGGGGGTCACCGGGGAGCTGTTTTTT

d_call: TRBD2
v_call: TRBV7-3
j_call: TRBJ2-3
clone_size: .
cdr3_aa: CASSPQQRGSTDTQYF
cdr3_nt: TGTGCCAGCAGCCCCCAACAGCGGGGGTCCACAGATACGCAGTATTTT

d_call: TRBD2
v_call: TRBV6-1
j_call: TRBJ2-1
clone_size: .
cdr3_aa: CASSGALAGVYNEQFF
cdr3_nt: TGTGCCAGCAGTGGCGCTCTAGCGGGAGTTTACAATGAGCAGTTCTTC

d_call: .
v_call: TRBV18
j_call: TRBJ1-3
clone_size: .
cdr3_aa: CASSPSGRTGNTIYF
cdr3_nt: TGTGCCAGCTCACCCTCCGGGAGAACTGGAAACACCATATATTTT

d_call: TRBD2
v_call: TRBV6-4
j_call: TRBJ2-1
clone_size: once
cdr3_aa: CASSDSGTSGTGEQFF
cdr3_nt: TGTGCCAGCAGTGACTCCGGGACTAGCGGGACCGGTGAGCAGTTCTTC

d_call: TRBD2
v_call: TRBV6-1
j_call: TRBJ2-7
clone_size: .
cdr3_aa: CASSGGTSGSYEQYF
cdr3_nt: TGTGCCAGCAGTGGCGGAACTAGCGGGAGCTACGAGCAGTACTTC

d_call: TRBD2
v_call: TRBV11-2
j_call: TRBJ2-7
clone_size: .
cdr3_aa: CASSASGRASYEQYF
cdr3_nt: TGTGCCAGCAGCGCTAGCGGGAGGGCCTCCTACGAGCAGTACTTC

d_call: TRBD2
v_call: TRBV5-6
j_call: TRBJ2-1
clone_size: .
cdr3_aa: CASSYYSGRAIYNEQFF
cdr3_nt: TGTGCCAGCAGCTACTATAGCGGGAGGGCTATCTACAATGAGCAGTTCTTC

d_call: .
v_call: TRBV4-1
j_call: TRBJ1-4
clone_size: .
cdr3_aa: CASSPQIGSQGRATNEKLFF
cdr3_nt: TGCGCCAGCAGCCCGCAGATCGGGAGCCAGGGAAGGGCAACTAATGAAAAACTGTTTTTT

d_call: TRBD2
v_call: TRBV6-6
j_call: TRBJ2-3
clone_size: .
cdr3_aa: CASSSTSVGTQYF
cdr3_nt: TGTGCCAGCAGTTCGACTAGCGTGGGAACGCAGTATTTT

d_call: .
v_call: TRBV4-3
j_call: TRBJ2-7
clone_size: .
cdr3_aa: CASSQSPAGPVSYEQYF
cdr3_nt: TGCGCCAGCAGCCAGTCCCCGGCGGGGCCGGTATCCTACGAGCAGTACTTC

d_call: .
v_call: TRBV4-3
j_call: TRBJ1-5
clone_size: few
cdr3_aa: CASSQDRQEDQPQHF
cdr3_nt: TGCGCCAGCAGCCAAGATCGCCAGGAGGATCAGCCCCAGCATTTT

d_call: .
v_call: TRBV11-2
j_call: TRBJ2-5
clone_size: .
cdr3_aa: CASRDQETQYF
cdr3_nt: TGTGCCAGTCGGGACCAAGAGACCCAGTACTTC

d_call: TRBD1
v_call: TRBV5-1
j_call: TRBJ2-5
clone_size: .
cdr3_aa: CASSSGTGMAETQYF
cdr3_nt: TGCGCCAGCAGCTCCGGGACAGGGATGGCAGAGACCCAGTACTTC

d_call: .
v_call: TRBV6-1
j_call: TRBJ1-5
clone_size: .
cdr3_aa: CASSWGEYSNQPQHF
cdr3_nt: TGTGCCAGCAGTTGGGGGGAGTATAGCAATCAGCCCCAGCATTTT

d_call: .
v_call: TRBV4-1
j_call: TRBJ2-5
clone_size: .
cdr3_aa: CASSQGHFNLETQYF
cdr3_nt: TGCGCCAGCAGCCAAGGACACTTTAACCTGGAGACCCAGTACTTC

d_call: TRBD2
v_call: TRBV6-5
j_call: TRBJ2-1
clone_size: .
cdr3_aa: CASSSTGTSGGPFF
cdr3_nt: TGTGCCAGCAGTTCTACAGGGACTAGCGGGGGTCCGTTCTTC

d_call: .
v_call: TRBV18
j_call: TRBJ1-1
clone_size: .
cdr3_aa: CASSVGGIEAFF
cdr3_nt: TGTGCCAGCTCAGTGGGGGGTATTGAAGCTTTCTTT

d_call: .
v_call: TRBV7-9
j_call: TRBJ1-2
clone_size: .
cdr3_aa: CASSRGTDRYGYTF
cdr3_nt: TGTGCCAGCAGCAGGGGGACGGACCGCTATGGCTACACCTTC

d_call: .
v_call: TRBV19
j_call: TRBJ1-2
clone_size: .
cdr3_aa: CASSSAVRGASGGYTF
cdr3_nt: TGTGCCAGTAGTAGCGCCGTGCGGGGGGCGAGTGGTGGCTACACCTTC

d_call: TRBD1
v_call: TRBV19
j_call: TRBJ1-2
clone_size: few
cdr3_aa: CASSILQGANGYTF
cdr3_nt: TGTGCCAGTAGTATATTGCAGGGGGCGAATGGCTACACCTTC

d_call: TRBD2
v_call: TRBV28
j_call: TRBJ2-1
clone_size: .
cdr3_aa: CASHGPAGATYNEQFF
cdr3_nt: TGTGCCAGCCATGGGCCAGCGGGAGCCACCTACAATGAGCAGTTCTTC

d_call: .
v_call: TRBV4-2
j_call: TRBJ2-1
clone_size: .
cdr3_aa: CASSQASTGSEQFF
cdr3_nt: TGTGCCAGCAGCCAAGCCTCGACCGGGAGTGAGCAGTTCTTC

d_call: TRBD1
v_call: TRBV7-2
j_call: TRBJ2-3
clone_size: once
cdr3_aa: CASSLLVTGGAQYF
cdr3_nt: TGTGCCAGCAGCTTATTGGTCACAGGGGGCGCGCAGTATTTT

d_call: .
v_call: TRBV11-2
j_call: TRBJ2-7
clone_size: .
cdr3_aa: CASSLDASYEQYF
cdr3_nt: TGTGCCAGCAGCTTAGATGCGTCCTACGAGCAGTACTTC

d_call: .
v_call: TRBV10-3
j_call: TRBJ1-5
clone_size: .
cdr3_aa: CAISPRDTNQPQHF
cdr3_nt: TGTGCCATCAGCCCCCGGGACACCAATCAGCCCCAGCATTTT